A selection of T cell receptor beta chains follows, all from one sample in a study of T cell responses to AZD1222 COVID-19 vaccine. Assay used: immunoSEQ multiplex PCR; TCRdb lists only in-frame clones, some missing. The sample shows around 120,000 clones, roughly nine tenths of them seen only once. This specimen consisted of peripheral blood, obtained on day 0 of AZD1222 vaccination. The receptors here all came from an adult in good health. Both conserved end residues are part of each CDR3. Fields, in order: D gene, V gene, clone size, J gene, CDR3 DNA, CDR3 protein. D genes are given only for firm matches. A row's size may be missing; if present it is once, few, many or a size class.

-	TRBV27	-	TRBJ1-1	TGTGCCAGCAGTTTTGGACAGCCAAACACTGAAGCTTTCTTT	CASSFGQPNTEAFF
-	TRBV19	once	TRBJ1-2	TGTGCCAGTAGTATCCACGGGGTGGGTGACTATGGCTACACCTTC	CASSIHGVGDYGYTF
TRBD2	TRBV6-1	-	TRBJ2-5	TGTGCCAGCAGTGACGGCGGGAGGGCCTTCGAGACCCAGTACTTC	CASSDGGRAFETQYF
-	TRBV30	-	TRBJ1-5	TGTGCCTGGGGCGCGGGGAATCAGCCCCAGCATTTT	CAWGAGNQPQHF
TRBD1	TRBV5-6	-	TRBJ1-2	TGTGCCAGCAGCGCCGGACAGGACTATGGCTACACCTTC	CASSAGQDYGYTF
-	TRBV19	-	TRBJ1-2	TGTGCCAGTAGTCCCTTGGGCGCGGGGTATGGCTACACCTTC	CASSPLGAGYGYTF
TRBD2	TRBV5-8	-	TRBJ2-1	TGTGCCAGGGAGGGGCTAGCGGAACGGGAGCAGTTCTTC	CAREGLAEREQFF
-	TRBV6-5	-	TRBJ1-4	TGTGCCAGCAGGAGACAGCGCGGTAATGAAAAACTGTTTTTT	CASRRQRGNEKLFF
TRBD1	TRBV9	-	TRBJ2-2	TGTGCCAGCAGCGTAGCCCCACAGGGGGCGGGAACCGGGGAGCTGTTTTTT	CASSVAPQGAGTGELFF
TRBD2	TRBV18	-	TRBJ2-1	TGTGCCAGCTCTCCCCTAGCGGGGGAATACAATGAGCAGTTCTTC	CASSPLAGEYNEQFF
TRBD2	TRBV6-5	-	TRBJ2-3	TGTGCCAGCAGTTACTCGAGGGGAGGGGCGACAGATACGCAGTATTTT	CASSYSRGGATDTQYF
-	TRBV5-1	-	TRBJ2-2	TGCGCCAGCAGCCCGGGTGACACCGGGGAGCTGTTTTTT	CASSPGDTGELFF
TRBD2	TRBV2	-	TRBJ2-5	TGTGCCACCCCGGGAGGGAACGCAGAGACCCAGTACTTC	CATPGGNAETQYF
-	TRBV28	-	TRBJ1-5	TGTGCCAGCATGAGGGCAGGGAGTAATCAGCCCCAGCATTTT	CASMRAGSNQPQHF
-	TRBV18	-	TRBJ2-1	TGTGCCAGCTCACCACGAATCGGACAAGGGGAGGACAATGAGCAGTTCTTC	CASSPRIGQGEDNEQFF
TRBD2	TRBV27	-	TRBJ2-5	TGTGCCAGCAGTTTAGGACTAGCGGAGAACCAAGAGACCCAGTACTTC	CASSLGLAENQETQYF
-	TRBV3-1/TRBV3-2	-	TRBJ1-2	TGTGCCAGCAGCCAAGAAGAAGGGTATTATGGCTACACCTTC	CASSQEEGYYGYTF
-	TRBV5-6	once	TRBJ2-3	TGTGCCAGCAGCTTGGGAGGGCCAGATACGCAGTATTTT	CASSLGGPDTQYF
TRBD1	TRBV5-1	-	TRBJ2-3	TGCGCCAGCAGCTCCGGGACAGGGAGGGCAGATACGCAGTATTTT	CASSSGTGRADTQYF